This T cell receptor (beta chain) was sequenced in a study of CD8 T cells in ankylosing spondylitis. Trimming left V 1 base short and J 1 base short, with 6 bases between. The CDR3 has 14 residues. In germline, CDR1 is MNHEY, CDR2 SVGAGI. This clonotype has just a few counts. Its antigen is undetermined. Study-wide results and caveats: Clones that were linked to disease were CD8+ and were relatively rare in peripheral blood.

Quantitative 5'-RACE with molecular barcodes produced the TCR beta libraries. TCRdb reanalysed the 5' RACE reads using MiXCR and keeps one entry per CDR3 protein. The repertoire includes hundreds of thousands of distinct CDR3 sequences, less than 25% of them detected once, and 3.5% sits in the top ten. The receptor comes from a female donor with ankylosing spondylitis or in good health (not recorded which). The sequenced material came from blood, either unsorted or a sorted T cell fraction (not recorded which). This chain uses TRBV6-5 with TRBJ2-3; D ambiguous. This CDR3 reads CASSYFGGTDTQYF. In DNA form, the CDR3 reads TGTGCCAGCAGTTACTTTGGGGGCACAGATACGCAGTATTTT.